One sample yielded the 31 T cell receptor beta chains listed below, sequenced in a study of shared T cell receptors in the human thymus. The method was immunoSEQ multiplex PCR; TCRdb's version includes in-frame clones alone and lacks a portion of them. This table has roughly 660,000 clones, 88% appearing once. The sample was also linked to a second study, of human thymus T cells.

The source material was thymocytes. The receptors were gathered from a boy under three years old with a congenital heart defect.

The chain has TRBV29-1 and TRBJ2-7; D not resolved. Germline CDR1 SQVTM, CDR2 ANQGSEA. The CDR3 totals 12 residues. The V gene lost 8 bases and the J gene lost 3 bases, with 14 bases spanning the gap. CDR3 loop: CSPAPPGYEQYF. DNA of the CDR3: TGCAGCCCCGCCCCACCAGGCTACGAGCAGTACTTC.

This clone was seen a few times. V is TRBV4-2 and J is TRBJ2-3, with TRBD2 identical over 8 bases. CDR1 is LGHNA and CDR2 is YNFKEQ in the germline V gene. V lost 2 bases, J lost 4 bases, and 14 bases stayed unmatched. This CDR3 spans 18 amino acids. The CDR3 bases are TGTGCCAGCAGCCAATCTGCTCGACGGGAGGGCCGCGCAGATACGCAGTATTTT. Its translation is CASSQSARREGRADTQYF.

With regard to this clone: An end of the junction differs from the germline gene, which may be a read error. V gene TRBV2 combines with J gene TRBJ2-7, with D unclear. Germline-derived CDR1 and CDR2 are SNHLY and FYNNEI. The CDR3 has 14 amino acids. Here the CDR3 reads CASSVTTVTYAQYF. DNA for the CDR3: TGTGCCAGCAGTGTTACGACTGTTACCTACGCGCAGTACTTC. Combining the CDR3 with reference TRBV2 and TRBJ2-7 gives the whole variable domain EPEVTQTPSHQVTQMGQEVILRCVPISNHLYFYWYRQILGQKVEFLVSFYNNEISEKSEIFDDQFSVERPDGSNFTLKIRSTKLEDSAMYFCASSVTTVTYAQYFGPGTRLTVT.

The chain has TRBV6-6 and TRBJ2-5; D perhaps matches TRBD2 (6 bases). Germline CDR1 reads MNHNY; CDR2 reads SVGAGI (reference sequence). The CDR3 has 14 residues. V gave up 8 bases and J gave up 1 base, with 14 bases separating them. CDR3 DNA sequence: TGTGCCAGCGCTAGCGACACCCCCCAAGAGACCCAGTACTTC. Protein: CASASDTPQETQYF.

The gene calls are TRBV14 and TRBJ2-1, with 8 bases lining up with TRBD2. With 0 bases clipped from V and 3 bases from J, the junction kept 4 bases outside the gene matches. The CDR3 covers 16 residues. CDR1 SGHDN and CDR2 FVKESK come from the germline V gene. CDR3 DNA sequence: TGTGCCAGCAGCCAAGACGTACTAGCGGTCTACAATGAGCAGTTCTTC. This translates into CASSQDVLAVYNEQFF.

V gene TRBV7-9 combines with J gene TRBJ2-1; TRBD2 is a possible D gene (7 bases). V was shortened by 4 bases and J by 0 bases, with 16 bases between the two germline ends. This CDR3 is 17 amino acids long. The germline gives CDR1 SEHNR, CDR2 FQNEAQ (reference sequence). CDR3: CASSSTGREPSYNEQFF. CDR3 in DNA: TGTGCCAGCAGCTCTACAGGGCGGGAGCCCTCCTACAATGAGCAGTTCTTC.

This clone was found once. This chain uses TRBV2 with TRBJ2-1; TRBD2 aligns across 7 bases. Looked up from germline, CDR1 is SNHLY and CDR2 is FYNNEI. This CDR3 is 17 amino acids long. J was trimmed by 1 base and V by 2 bases; bases with no gene match: 8. The CDR3 bases are TGTGCCAGCAGTGAAAAGGGGCTAGCGGAGTCCTACAATGAGCAGTTCTTC. Encoded protein: CASSEKGLAESYNEQFF.

This chain uses TRBV21-1 with TRBJ2-2; TRBD1 is the table's D call, not checked against the DNA. TRBV21-1 counts as a pseudogene. CDR3 length: 13 residues. CDR3 residues: CASPPQGTGELFF. The CDR3 coding sequence is TGTGCCAGTCCGCCCCAGGGCACCGGGGAGCTGTTTTTT.

V gene TRBV7-8 combines with J gene TRBJ2-1; D not certain. This CDR3 contains 15 residues. Germline CDR1 is SGHVS and CDR2 is FQNEAQ. The V end lost 5 bases, the J end lost 5 bases, and 16 bases lay between the germline ends. The DNA of the CDR3 is TGTGCCAGCAGCCCCGAGCGTGCCAACAACAATGAGCAGTTCTTC. Protein: CASSPERANNNEQFF.

The chain links TRBV6-1 to TRBJ2-2, with D perhaps matching TRBD1 (6 bases). V shed 4 bases and J shed 1 base, with 16 bases lying between them. CDR1 MNHNS and CDR2 SASEGT come from the germline V gene. The CDR3 sequence is 17 residues long. DNA for the CDR3: TGTGCCAGCAGTGTCCGACTGGGGGCGGGGAACACCGGGGAGCTGTTTTTT. Its translation: CASSVRLGAGNTGELFF.

A few counts support this clone. This chain joins TRBV28 and TRBJ1-5; weak D call: TRBD1 (6 bases). V was trimmed by 5 bases and J by 7 bases, leaving 12 bases between them. CDR1 is MDHEN and CDR2 is SYDVKM in the germline V gene. The CDR3 covers 13 residues. Written as DNA, the CDR3 is TGTGCCAGCAGTCAGAGGGGACAACAGCCCCAGCATTTT. This encodes CASSQRGQQPQHF.

This chain uses TRBV5-1 with TRBJ2-7; 7 bases map to TRBD2. The CDR3 is 14 amino acids. Germline V CDR1 and CDR2: SGHRS, YFSETQ. Losses at the gene ends were 1 base for V and 4 bases for J; bases not matched to a gene: 5. The CDR3 region has the DNA TGCGCCAGCAGCTTGCGGGGGGTAATTTACGAGCAGTACTTC. Its translation: CASSLRGVIYEQYF. Complete variable domain (other parts from reference TRBV5-1 and TRBJ2-7): KAGVTQTPRYLIKTRGQQVTLSCSPISGHRSVSWYQQTPGQGLQFLFEYFSETQRNKGNFPGRFSGRQFSNSRSEMNVSTLELGDSALYLCASSLRGVIYEQYFGPGTRLTVT.

The DNA for the CDR3 is TGCGCCAGCAGCTCACCAGGTGTTAACCACGAGCAGTACTTC. It codes for CASSSPGVNHEQYF. The chain couples TRBV5-1 to TRBJ2-7; D is unclear. With 3 bases removed from V and 5 bases from J, the gap between germline ends came to 15 bases. The CDR3 runs 14 residues. Germline V gene sequence: CDR1 SGHRS, CDR2 YFSETQ.

This chain connects TRBV5-1 to TRBJ2-7, with 9 bases fitting TRBD2. The CDR3 is made up of 11 amino acids. The V gene's germline CDR1 is SGHRS and CDR2 YFSETQ. V dropped 7 bases and J dropped 4; count of bases not matched to a gene: 0. The CDR3 bases are TGCGCCAGCGCGGGAGGGTACGAGCAGTACTTC. Translated: CASAGGYEQYF. Drawing the rest from reference TRBV5-1 and TRBJ2-7, the complete variable domain is KAGVTQTPRYLIKTRGQQVTLSCSPISGHRSVSWYQQTPGQGLQFLFEYFSETQRNKGNFPGRFSGRQFSNSRSEMNVSTLELGDSALYLCASAGGYEQYFGPGTRLTVT.

The chain recombines TRBV6-6 with TRBJ1-5; 9 bases map to TRBD1. The V gene's germline CDR1 is MNHNY and CDR2 SVGAGI (reference sequence). V dropped 5 bases and J dropped 8; count of bases not matched to a gene: 7. CDR3 length: 14 residues. The CDR3 DNA reads as TGTGCCAGCAGTGGACAGGGGCCGAGCGAGCCCCAGCATTTT. Translated, it gives CASSGQGPSEPQHF.

This clone was recorded once. The rearrangement links TRBV27 to TRBJ2-6; TRBD1 matches at 7 bases. V lost 5 bases to trimming and J lost 4 bases; unmatched junction nucleotides: 11. The CDR3 extends over 17 amino acids. Germline V gene data show CDR1 as MNHEY and CDR2 as SMNVEV (reference sequence). The CDR3 region has the DNA TGTGCCAGCAGTGAAGACGGCAGGGGGTTCGGGGCCAACGTCCTGACTTTC. Translation: CASSEDGRGFGANVLTF.

The chain recombines TRBV15 with TRBJ2-7, with TRBD2 matching 9 bases. Germline assignment: CDR1 LNHNV and CDR2 YYDKDF (reference sequence). The V and J ends lost 3 bases and 7 bases, in that order; junction bases with no gene match: 25. This CDR3 has 20 residues. The CDR3, as DNA: TGTGCCACCAGCAGGACGCCCCCGGTACTAGCGGGCCCCCGATCGAGGGAGCAGTACTTC. Its protein is CATSRTPPVLAGPRSREQYF. The full variable domain, in which reference TRBV15 and TRBJ2-7 provide the parts outside the CDR3, is DAMVIQNPRYQVTQFGKPVTLSCSQTLNHNVMYWYQQKSSQAPKLLFHYYDKDFNNEADTPDNFQSRRPNTSFCFLDIRSPGLGDTAMYLCATSRTPPVLAGPRSREQYFGPGTRLTVT.

This rearrangement joins TRBV15 to TRBJ2-2; TRBD2 matches 11 bases. J gave up 2 bases and V 1 base, and 3 bases lay outside the gene matches. Germline values: CDR1 LNHNV, CDR2 YYDKDF (reference sequence). The CDR3 runs to 17 residues. The CDR3 protein is CATSRGTSGGNTGELFF. The CDR3 DNA reads TGTGCCACCAGCAGAGGCACTAGCGGGGGTAACACCGGGGAGCTGTTTTTT.

The chain carries TRBV28 and TRBJ1-2, with unresolved D. Trimming stripped 5 bases from V and 6 bases from J, with 7 bases between. Germline CDR1 is MDHEN and CDR2 is SYDVKM. The CDR3 has 11 amino acids. In nucleotides, the CDR3 is TGTGCCAGCAGTGACGGAGATGGCTACACCTTC. Translation: CASSDGDGYTF.

The CDR3 coding sequence is TGTGCCATACCTTCAGCGGGAGGGCATGAGACCCAGTACTTC. It encodes CAIPSAGGHETQYF. V usage is TRBV2 and J usage is TRBJ2-5, with 10 bases lining up with TRBD2. After removal of 10 bases from V and 5 bases from J, the junction contained 10 bases not matched to a gene. CDR1 SNHLY and CDR2 FYNNEI come from the germline V gene. The CDR3 spans 14 residues.

V usage is TRBV2 and J usage is TRBJ1-5; D is possibly TRBD1 (6 bases). V lost 6 bases, J lost 7 bases, and 19 bases lay in between. CDR3 size: 15 residues. CDR1 and CDR2 from the germline V gene are SNHLY and FYNNEI. CDR3 nucleotides: TGTGCCAGCAGCTCTGGGACACGCGTCCAACAGCCCCAGCATTTT. This encodes CASSSGTRVQQPQHF. Drawing the rest from reference TRBV2 and TRBJ1-5, the complete variable domain is EPEVTQTPSHQVTQMGQEVILRCVPISNHLYFYWYRQILGQKVEFLVSFYNNEISEKSEIFDDQFSVERPDGSNFTLKIRSTKLEDSAMYFCASSSGTRVQQPQHFGDGTRLSIL.

The rearrangement joins TRBV25-1 to TRBJ2-5; tentatively, D is TRBD2 (6 bases). V gave up 2 bases and J gave up 6 bases, with 22 bases separating them. Germline V gives CDR1 MGHDK, CDR2 SYGVNS. The length of the CDR3 is 17 residues. In DNA, the CDR3 is TGTGCCAGCAGTGAAGGAGCGGGCAGCGAGGGTTCGCAGACCCAGTACTTC. Residues: CASSEGAGSEGSQTQYF.

The chain is built from TRBV5-5 and TRBJ1-2; 7 bases fit TRBD1. Per germline, CDR1 SGHKS and CDR2 YYEKEE (reference sequence). The CDR3 has 16 amino acids. With V trimmed by 4 bases and J by 5 bases, 14 bases remained unmatched. CDR3 DNA: TGTGCCAGCAGCAACTACGGACAGGTCGAAGGATATGGCTACACCTTC. Its translation: CASSNYGQVEGYGYTF. Looking up the rest from reference TRBV5-5 and TRBJ1-2 gives the full variable domain: DAGVTQSPTHLIKTRGQQVTLRCSPISGHKSVSWYQQVLGQGPQFIFQYYEKEERGRGNFPDRFSARQFPNYSSELNVNALLLGDSALYLCASSNYGQVEGYGYTFGSGTRLTVV.

The gene calls are TRBV2 and TRBJ2-3; D is unresolved. The V and J ends lost 2 bases and 0 bases respectively, with 12 bases between them. The germline CDR1 and CDR2 sequences are SNHLY and FYNNEI. CDR3 length: 16 amino acids. The CDR3 region is CASSEPSTWSTDTQYF. The CDR3 DNA follows: TGTGCCAGCAGTGAACCCTCAACATGGAGCACAGATACGCAGTATTTT.

The rearrangement links TRBV27 to TRBJ2-1; 9 nucleotides align to TRBD2. The V and J ends lost 3 bases and 6 bases, in that order; junction bases with no gene match: 15. The germline CDR1 and CDR2 sequences are MNHEY and SMNVEV (reference sequence). This CDR3 is 18 amino acids long. CDR3: CASSFLPPSGTGPNEQFF. The DNA for the CDR3 is TGTGCCAGCAGTTTCCTACCTCCTAGCGGGACGGGGCCCAATGAGCAGTTCTTC.

The chain combines TRBV9 with TRBJ2-1; TRBD2 matches 12 bases. The CDR3 totals 15 residues. From germline, CDR1 is SGDLS and CDR2 YYNGEE. J was trimmed by 10 bases and V by 2 bases; bases with no gene match: 7. As DNA, the CDR3 is TGTGCCAGCAGCGTCGGACTAGCGGGGCCTGCGGAGCAGTTCTTC. Translating it yields CASSVGLAGPAEQFF.

The genes are TRBV29-1 and TRBJ1-1; D is unresolved. The germline gives CDR1 SQVTM, CDR2 ANQGSEA. The CDR3 is 11 amino acids. The V end lost 6 bases, the J end lost 4 bases, and 9 bases lay between the germline ends. This CDR3 reads CSVQEATEAFF. The CDR3 region has the DNA TGCAGCGTCCAGGAGGCCACTGAAGCTTTCTTT.

This clone was seen only a few times. This chain joins TRBV4-2 and TRBJ1-2; 10 nucleotides line up with TRBD1. The CDR3 runs 16 residues. The germline gives CDR1 LGHNA, CDR2 YNFKEQ. V shed 0 bases, J shed 8 bases, and the junction held 9 bases outside the gene matches. The CDR3 DNA is TGTGCCAGCAGCCAAGATTGGTCCGGGACAGGGGAAGGCTACACCTTC. Its translation: CASSQDWSGTGEGYTF.

The chain links TRBV5-6 to TRBJ2-7, with D possibly matching TRBD1 (5 bases). CDR3 length: 14 amino acids. Germline lookup yields CDR1 SGHDT and CDR2 YYEEEE. The V end lost 4 bases, the J end lost 7 bases, and 18 bases lay between the germline ends. CDR3 sequence: CASSLGASIEEQYF. CDR3 sequence (DNA): TGTGCCAGCAGCCTTGGGGCCTCGATTGAGGAGCAGTACTTC.

The chain is built from TRBV10-3 and TRBJ2-1; D not resolved. Looked up from germline, CDR1 is ENHRY and CDR2 is SYGVKD. The CDR3 totals 13 residues. Trimming took off 1 base at V and 4 bases at J, with 5 bases between the two ends. CDR3 sequence (DNA): TGTGCCATCAGTGAGTGGCAGTACAATGAGCAGTTCTTC. It codes for CAISEWQYNEQFF.

The rearrangement uses TRBV5-1 and TRBJ2-1; 11 nucleotides match TRBD2. This CDR3 region has 18 residues. Germline CDR1 reads SGHRS; CDR2 reads YFSETQ. After removal of 0 bases from V and 3 bases from J, the junction contained 8 bases not matched to a gene. The CDR3 nucleotides are TGCGCCAGCAGCTTGGGACGGCCTGGGACTAGCGGCTACAATGAGCAGTTCTTC. Translation gives CASSLGRPGTSGYNEQFF.